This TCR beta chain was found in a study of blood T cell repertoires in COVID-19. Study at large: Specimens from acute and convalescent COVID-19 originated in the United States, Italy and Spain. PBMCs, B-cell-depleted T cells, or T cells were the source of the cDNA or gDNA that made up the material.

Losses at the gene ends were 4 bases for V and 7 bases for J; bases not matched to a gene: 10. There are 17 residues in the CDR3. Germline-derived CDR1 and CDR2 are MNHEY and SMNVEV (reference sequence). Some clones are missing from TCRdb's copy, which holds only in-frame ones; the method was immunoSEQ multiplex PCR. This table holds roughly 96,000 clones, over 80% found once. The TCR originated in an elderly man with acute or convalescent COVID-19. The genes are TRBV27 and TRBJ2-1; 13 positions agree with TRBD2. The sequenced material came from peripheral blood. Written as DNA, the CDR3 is TGTGCCAGCAGTTACACTCCGGGACTAGCGGGACAGAATGAGCAGTTCTTC. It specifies CASSYTPGLAGQNEQFF.